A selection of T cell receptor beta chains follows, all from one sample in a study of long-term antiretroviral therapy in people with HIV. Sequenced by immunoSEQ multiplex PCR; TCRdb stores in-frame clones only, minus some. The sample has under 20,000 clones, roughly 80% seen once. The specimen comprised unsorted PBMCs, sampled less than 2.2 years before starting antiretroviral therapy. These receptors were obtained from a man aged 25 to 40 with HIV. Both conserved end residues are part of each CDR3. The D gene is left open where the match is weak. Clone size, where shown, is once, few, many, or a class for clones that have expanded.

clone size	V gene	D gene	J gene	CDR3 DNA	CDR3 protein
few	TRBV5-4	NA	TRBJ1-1	TGTGCCACTGGAGACGAACCCTCTATGAACACTGAAGCTTTCTTT	CATGDEPSMNTEAFF
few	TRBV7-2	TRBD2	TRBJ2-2	TGTGCCAGCAGCTGGGAGGGCGTCGGGGAGCTGTTTTTT	CASSWEGVGELFF
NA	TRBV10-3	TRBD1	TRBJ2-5	TGTGCCATCAGTGTGTCAGGGGGCGGGGAGACCCAGTACTTC	CAISVSGGGETQYF
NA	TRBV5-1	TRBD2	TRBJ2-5	TGCGCCAGCAGCTTGGGTACTAGCGGGGGATATGGGACCCAGTACTTC	CASSLGTSGGYGTQYF
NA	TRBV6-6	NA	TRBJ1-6	TGTGCCAGTGAGGAGAGCTCCTATAATTCACCCCTCCACTTT	CASEESSYNSPLHF
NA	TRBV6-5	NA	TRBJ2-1	TGTGCCAGCAGTTACTCCGCAGGCTATCTTAATGAGCAGTTCTTC	CASSYSAGYLNEQFF
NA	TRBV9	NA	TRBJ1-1	TGTGCCAGCAGCGCGCCCGGGACCGCGAACACTGAAGCTTTCTTT	CASSAPGTANTEAFF
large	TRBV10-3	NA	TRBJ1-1	TGTGCCATCTCCCCACAGGGCGGGAACACTGAAGCTTTCTTT	CAISPQGGNTEAFF
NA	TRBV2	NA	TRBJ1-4	TGTGCCAGCAGTTACGAGGCAACTAATGAAAAACTGTTTTTT	CASSYEATNEKLFF
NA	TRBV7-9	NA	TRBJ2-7	TGTGCCAGCAGCTTGACTGGTCCCTCCTACGAGCAGTACTTC	CASSLTGPSYEQYF
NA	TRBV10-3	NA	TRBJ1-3	TGTGCCATCAGTGAGTCTTTTGGGGGCAGGGACTCTGGAAACACCATATATTTT	CAISESFGGRDSGNTIYF
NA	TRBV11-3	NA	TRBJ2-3	TGTGCCAGCAGCTTACGGAAGGGAGATACGCAGTATTTT	CASSLRKGDTQYF
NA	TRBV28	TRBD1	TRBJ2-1	TGTGCCAGCAGCCAGACCGGGACAGCTGGAGAGCAGTTCTTC	CASSQTGTAGEQFF
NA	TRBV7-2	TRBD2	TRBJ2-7	TGTGCCAGCAGCTCGACTAGCGGGAGCCACGAGCAGTACTTC	CASSSTSGSHEQYF
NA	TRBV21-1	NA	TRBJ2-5	TGTGCCAGCAGTTTTGCATGGGAGACCCAGTACTTC	CASSFAWETQYF
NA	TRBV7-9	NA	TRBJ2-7	TGTGCCAGCAGCCCTCCTGGGTCCTACGAGCAGTACTTC	CASSPPGSYEQYF
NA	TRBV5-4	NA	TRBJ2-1	TGTGCCAGCAGCTCCACGACTGGTGAGCAGTTCTTC	CASSSTTGEQFF
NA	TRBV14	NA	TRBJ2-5	TGTGCCAGCAGCCAAGACCGCGCGACCCAGTACTTC	CASSQDRATQYF
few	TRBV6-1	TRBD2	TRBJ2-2	TGTGCCAGCAGTGAAGCGGGAGGGCACACCGGGGAGCTGTTTTTT	CASSEAGGHTGELFF
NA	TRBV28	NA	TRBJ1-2	TGTGCCAGCACGCAACAGGGTTTAGTGATGTCTGGCTACACCTTC	CASTQQGLVMSGYTF
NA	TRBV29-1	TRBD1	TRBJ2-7	TGCAGCGCTATTACAGGGGCCGAGCAGTACTTC	CSAITGAEQYF
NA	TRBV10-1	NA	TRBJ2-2	TGCGCCAGCAGTTCGGGGATTCCCGGGGAGCTGTTTTTT	CASSSGIPGELFF
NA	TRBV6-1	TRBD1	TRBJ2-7	TGTGCCAGCAGTGAAGCAGGTTTGGGACAGGGGGCCTACGAGCAGTACTTC	CASSEAGLGQGAYEQYF
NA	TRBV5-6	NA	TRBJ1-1	TGTGCCAGCAGTTTCGGAAATTCCGGGACTAGAGGGGGAGCTTTCTTT	CASSFGNSGTRGGAFF
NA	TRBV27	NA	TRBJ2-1	TGTGCCTCGAAAGGGGAGGCCTTCGGGAATGAGCAGTTCTTC	CASKGEAFGNEQFF
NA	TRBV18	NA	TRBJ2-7	TGTGCCAGCTCACCTGGGGCAGTCTCCTCCTACGAGCAGTACTTC	CASSPGAVSSYEQYF
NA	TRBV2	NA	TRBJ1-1	TGTGCCAGCAGTGAAGCGGAACGAATGAACACTGAAGCTTTCTTT	CASSEAERMNTEAFF
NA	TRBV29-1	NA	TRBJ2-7	TGCAGCGTTTCCGGGGGATCCTACGAGCAGTACTTC	CSVSGGSYEQYF
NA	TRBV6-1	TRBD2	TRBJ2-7	TGTGCCAGCAGTGCCGGGAGGAACTACGAGCAGTACTTC	CASSAGRNYEQYF
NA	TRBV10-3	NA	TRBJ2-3	TGTGCCATCAGTGAGGTTTACCGAACTAGCACAGATACGCAGTATTTT	CAISEVYRTSTDTQYF
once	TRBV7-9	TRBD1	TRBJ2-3	TGTGCCAGCAGCCTCGGGGCAGGGGGTACAGATACGCAGTATTTT	CASSLGAGGTDTQYF
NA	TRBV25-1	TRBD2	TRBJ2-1	TGTGCCAGCTGCGGGAGGAATCGGAATGAGCAGTTCTTC	CASCGRNRNEQFF
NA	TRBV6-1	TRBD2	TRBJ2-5	TGTGCCATCCACCGGGGGGAGAGAGAGACCCAGTACTTC	CAIHRGERETQYF
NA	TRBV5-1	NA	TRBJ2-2	TGCGCCAGCAGCCCCGTGGCGTCCGGGGAGCTGTTTTTT	CASSPVASGELFF
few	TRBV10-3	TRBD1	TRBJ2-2	TGTGCCATCCAAGACGGGACAGTCACCGGGGAGCTGTTTTTT	CAIQDGTVTGELFF
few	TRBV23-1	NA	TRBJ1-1	TGCGCCAGCAGTCAATCCCCCGAACTGAACACTGAAGCTTTCTTT	CASSQSPELNTEAFF
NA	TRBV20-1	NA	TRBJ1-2	TGCAGTGCCACATTCTATGGCTACACCTTC	CSATFYGYTF
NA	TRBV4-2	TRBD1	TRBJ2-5	TGTGCCAGCAGCCACAGGGACAGTCAAGAGACCCAGTACTTC	CASSHRDSQETQYF
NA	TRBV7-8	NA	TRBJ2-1	TGTGCCAGCAGCTCTGCTATGAATGAGCAGTTCTTC	CASSSAMNEQFF
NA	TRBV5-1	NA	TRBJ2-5	TGCGCCAGCAGTCTTAGCGGTCGGGAGACCCAGTACTTC	CASSLSGRETQYF
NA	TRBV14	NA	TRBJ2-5	TGTGCCAGCAGCCACCCCTTACGACAGAGAGAGACCCAGTACTTC	CASSHPLRQRETQYF
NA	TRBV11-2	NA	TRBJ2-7	TGTGCCAGCAGCTCCGGGACCTCCTCCTACGAGCAGTACTTC	CASSSGTSSYEQYF
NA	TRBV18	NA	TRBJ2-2	TGTGCCAGCTCACGCCAACAGGGCTCCACCGGGGAGCTGTTTTTT	CASSRQQGSTGELFF
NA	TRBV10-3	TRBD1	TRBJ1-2	TGTGCCATCAGTGAGTCGGACAGGGCTCTCTATGGCTACACCTTC	CAISESDRALYGYTF
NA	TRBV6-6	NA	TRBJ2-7	TGTGCCAGCAGCCGGGACATCTACGAGCAGTACTTC	CASSRDIYEQYF